This is a list of T cell receptor beta chains from one sample in a study of blood T cell repertoires in COVID-19. The protocol was immunoSEQ multiplex PCR, while the TCRdb copy is restricted to in-frame clones and leaves out a portion. This table has roughly 230,000 clones, around 85% appearing once. The sample consisted of peripheral blood. Receptors originate from a man aged 45-60 years with COVID-19, enrolled during active disease. The CDR3 runs from the conserved cysteine through the conserved F or W. The order of the fields is D gene, J gene, V gene, clone size, CDR3 protein, CDR3 DNA. The D gene is left open where the match is weak. Rows give clone size only sometimes, using once, few, many, or a class for an expanded clone.

TRBD2 TRBJ2-2 TRBV27 few CASSPLGSGAIGGELFF TGTGCCAGCAGTCCGCTAGGTAGCGGGGCAATAGGCGGGGAGCTGTTTTTT
TRBD2 TRBJ2-2 TRBV10-2 . CASRDLAGVPNTGELFF TGCGCCAGCAGAGACCTAGCGGGGGTACCGAACACCGGGGAGCTGTTTTTT
TRBD2 TRBJ2-1 TRBV5-1 . CASSRTSGSSYNEQFF TGCGCCAGCAGCCGCACTAGCGGCAGCTCCTACAATGAGCAGTTCTTC
. TRBJ1-5 TRBV28 . CASSFGGQPQHF TGTGCCAGCAGTTTTGGGGGCCAGCCCCAGCATTTT
TRBD1 TRBJ2-2 TRBV9 . CASSPGQGNTGELFF TGTGCCAGCAGCCCAGGACAGGGGAACACCGGGGAGCTGTTTTTT
TRBD2 TRBJ2-2 TRBV10-3 once CAISESRTSGPTGELFF TGTGCCATCAGTGAGTCTCGGACTAGCGGGCCCACCGGGGAGCTGTTTTTT
. TRBJ1-1 TRBV6-5 once CASSLGRVNTEAFF TGTGCCAGCAGTTTAGGTCGGGTGAACACTGAAGCTTTCTTT
TRBD1 TRBJ2-7 TRBV7-2 . CASSSTTGVNYEQYF TGTGCCAGCAGCTCAACGACAGGGGTAAACTACGAGCAGTACTTC
TRBD1 TRBJ1-5 TRBV5-1 . CASSTGDGNQPQHF TGCGCCAGCTCCACAGGGGATGGCAATCAGCCCCAGCATTTT
. TRBJ2-7 TRBV11-1 . CASSLSGYEQYF TGTGCCAGCAGTTTGTCGGGGTACGAGCAGTACTTC
. TRBJ2-5 TRBV14 . CASSQGLIGAQYF TGTGCCAGCAGCCAAGGCCTCATAGGGGCCCAGTACTTC
TRBD1 TRBJ1-4 TRBV13 once CASSSGQGANFEKLFF TGTGCCAGCAGCTCGGGACAGGGGGCGAATTTCGAAAAACTGTTTTTT
. TRBJ1-2 TRBV6-5 once CASSYSGVGYGYTF TGTGCCAGCAGTTACTCGGGAGTCGGTTATGGCTACACCTTC
. TRBJ1-1 TRBV28 . CASSRTGRITEAFF TGTGCCAGCAGTCGAACAGGAAGGATTACTGAAGCTTTCTTT
TRBD2 TRBJ2-7 TRBV5-1 . CASSLKTSGGYEQYF TGCGCCAGCAGCTTGAAGACTAGCGGGGGATACGAGCAGTACTTC
TRBD1 TRBJ1-2 TRBV3-1/TRBV3-2 . CASSQAGTGAYGYTF TGTGCCAGCAGCCAAGCCGGGACAGGGGCCTATGGCTACACCTTC
. TRBJ1-2 TRBV3-1/TRBV3-2 once CASSQSPYSGYTF TGTGCCAGCAGCCAGTCCCCTTACTCGGGCTACACCTTC
. TRBJ1-4 TRBV28 . CASSTPLAGRREKLFF TGTGCCAGCAGTACCCCATTGGCGGGACGGCGGGAAAAACTGTTTTTT
. TRBJ1-6 TRBV27 . CASRMSSYNSPLHF TGTGCCAGTAGAATGAGCTCCTATAATTCACCCCTCCACTTT
. TRBJ2-5 TRBV10-3 . CAISGNGGQETQYF TGTGCCATCAGTGGCAACGGAGGGCAAGAGACCCAGTACTTC
TRBD2 TRBJ2-2 TRBV7-6 . CASSPRGGHIGELFF TGTGCCAGCAGCCCTCGGGGGGGGCATATCGGGGAGCTGTTTTTT
. TRBJ2-1 TRBV7-7 . CASSRDIYNEQFF TGTGCTAGCAGTCGGGACATTTACAATGAGCAGTTCTTC
. TRBJ1-4 TRBV5-1 . CASSPGYRNEKLFF TGCGCCAGCAGCCCGGGGTATAGGAATGAAAAACTGTTTTTT
. TRBJ2-2 TRBV2 few CASSESRVGTGELFF TGTGCCAGCAGTGAAAGCAGGGTGGGGACCGGGGAGCTGTTTTTT
. TRBJ1-1 TRBV5-4 once CAGSLEQGNTEAFF TGTGCCGGCAGCTTGGAACAGGGGAACACTGAAGCTTTCTTT
. TRBJ2-5 TRBV6-2/TRBV6-3 . CASGPVRQETQYF TGTGCCAGCGGCCCGGTCAGACAAGAGACCCAGTACTTC
TRBD2 TRBJ2-5 TRBV9 . CASSVVASGGAETQYF TGTGCCAGCAGCGTAGTAGCTAGCGGGGGAGCGGAGACCCAGTACTTC
TRBD2 TRBJ2-1 TRBV12-5 . CASGISSGGAHNEQFF TGTGCTAGTGGTATTAGTAGCGGGGGGGCCCATAATGAGCAGTTCTTC
. TRBJ1-2 TRBV10-3 . CAISESVGTHNYGYTF TGTGCCATCAGTGAGTCGGTCGGGACACATAACTATGGCTACACCTTC
TRBD1 TRBJ2-2 TRBV7-3 . CASSSVRTGPNTGELFF TGTGCCAGCAGCTCCGTAAGGACAGGGCCGAACACCGGGGAGCTGTTTTTT
TRBD1 TRBJ1-3 TRBV10-3 . CAISDTGAAGNTIYF TGTGCCATCAGTGATACAGGGGCGGCTGGAAACACCATATATTTT
TRBD1 TRBJ1-5 TRBV6-1 . CASSDIQGAQPQHF TGTGCCAGCAGTGATATACAGGGGGCACAGCCCCAGCATTTT
TRBD1 TRBJ1-1 TRBV3-1/TRBV3-2 . CASSLRTGMNTEAFF TGTGCCAGCAGCCTCCGGACAGGGATGAACACTGAAGCTTTCTTT
. TRBJ1-1 TRBV7-9 . CASSRATGKNTEAFF TGTGCCAGCAGCCGGGCCACAGGAAAAAACACTGAAGCTTTCTTT
. TRBJ2-1 TRBV24-1 . CATSEGGTSSYNEQFF TGTGCCACCAGTGAGGGGGGTACGAGCTCCTACAATGAGCAGTTCTTC
. TRBJ2-1 TRBV18 . CASSLSRGSYNEQFF TGTGCCAGCTCACTATCCCGGGGCTCCTACAATGAGCAGTTCTTC
TRBD2 TRBJ2-1 TRBV27 many CASSFTSGGGYEQFF TGTGCCAGCAGTTTCACTAGCGGGGGCGGGTATGAGCAGTTCTTC
TRBD1 TRBJ2-5 TRBV4-3 . CASSQFRTGTETQYF TGCGCCAGCAGCCAATTTCGGACAGGGACAGAGACCCAGTACTTC
. TRBJ2-7 TRBV18 few CASSPSDTRVGQYF TGTGCCAGCTCACCCTCGGACACGCGTGTTGGGCAGTACTTC
. TRBJ1-3 TRBV6-5 . CASTRSSGNTIYF TGTGCCAGCACCCGCAGCTCTGGAAACACCATATATTTT
TRBD2 TRBJ2-1 TRBV15 . CATRSLAGGSSYNEQFF TGTGCCACCAGATCTCTAGCGGGGGGGTCCTCCTACAATGAGCAGTTCTTC
. TRBJ2-7 TRBV5-1 . CASSQSQGSLGEQYF TGCGCCAGCAGCCAGTCCCAGGGTTCGCTCGGAGAGCAGTACTTC
. TRBJ2-2 TRBV10-3 . CAISPNTGNTGELFF TGTGCCATCAGCCCCAACACAGGGAACACCGGGGAGCTGTTTTTT
TRBD2 TRBJ2-1 TRBV10-3 . CAISSFPGLAGEHNEQFF TGTGCCATCAGTTCCTTCCCGGGACTAGCGGGGGAGCACAATGAGCAGTTCTTC
. TRBJ1-4 TRBV2 . CASSEATARGFF TGTGCCAGCAGTGAAGCAACGGCCCGGGGGTTTTTT
TRBD1 TRBJ1-5 TRBV19 few CASRKTGTQPQHF TGTGCCAGTAGAAAGACAGGGACTCAGCCCCAGCATTTT
. TRBJ1-4 TRBV11-2 few CASSLVRGGNEKLFF TGTGCCAGCAGCTTAGTGCGGGGGGGAAACGAAAAACTGTTTTTT
TRBD1 TRBJ1-1 TRBV6-2/TRBV6-3 . CASSSPSGTGLGITEAFF TGTGCCAGCAGTTCCCCTTCCGGGACAGGGCTCGGAATTACTGAAGCTTTCTTT
. TRBJ1-1 TRBV18 . CASSPIQGGSAFF TGTGCCAGCTCACCAATACAGGGTGGTTCGGCTTTCTTT
TRBD2 TRBJ2-2 TRBV9 . CASSTSGGARELFF TGTGCCAGCAGCACTAGCGGGGGGGCCAGGGAGCTGTTTTTT
TRBD1 TRBJ2-7 TRBV4-3 . CASSQDMGQKAYEQYF TGCGCCAGCAGCCAAGATATGGGACAGAAAGCCTACGAGCAGTACTTC
. TRBJ2-5 TRBV9 . CASSVGGLGETQYF TGTGCCAGCAGCGTAGGAGGGTTAGGGGAGACCCAGTACTTC
. TRBJ2-1 TRBV7-2 . CASSSAGGYNEQFF TGTGCCAGCAGCTCCGCGGGTGGTTACAATGAGCAGTTCTTC
TRBD1 TRBJ1-2 TRBV14 . CASSIRTGGYYGYTF TGTGCCAGCAGCATCCGGACAGGGGGCTACTATGGCTACACCTTC
. TRBJ1-1 TRBV7-3 . CASSLERRSEAFF TGTGCCAGCAGCTTAGAACGGAGATCTGAAGCTTTCTTT
TRBD2 TRBJ2-6 TRBV4-2 . CASSPTSGGHSGANVLTF TGTGCCAGCAGCCCGACTAGCGGGGGTCACTCTGGGGCCAACGTCCTGACTTTC